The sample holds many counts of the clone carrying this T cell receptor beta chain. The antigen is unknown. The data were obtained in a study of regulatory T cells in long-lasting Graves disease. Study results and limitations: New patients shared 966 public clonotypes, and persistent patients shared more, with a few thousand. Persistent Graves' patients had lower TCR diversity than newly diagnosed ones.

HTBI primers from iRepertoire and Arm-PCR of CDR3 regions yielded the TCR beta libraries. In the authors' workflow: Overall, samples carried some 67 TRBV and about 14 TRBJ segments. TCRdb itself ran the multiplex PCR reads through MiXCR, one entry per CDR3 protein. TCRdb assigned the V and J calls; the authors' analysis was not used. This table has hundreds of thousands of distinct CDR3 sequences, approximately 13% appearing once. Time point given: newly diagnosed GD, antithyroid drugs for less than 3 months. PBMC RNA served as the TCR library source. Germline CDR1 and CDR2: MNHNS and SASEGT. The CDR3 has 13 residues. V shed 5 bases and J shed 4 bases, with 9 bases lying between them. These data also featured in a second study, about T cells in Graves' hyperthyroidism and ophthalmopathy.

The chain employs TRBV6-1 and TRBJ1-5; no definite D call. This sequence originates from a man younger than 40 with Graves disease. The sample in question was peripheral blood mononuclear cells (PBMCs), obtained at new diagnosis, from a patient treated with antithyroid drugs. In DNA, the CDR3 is TGTGCCAGCAGTCAACAGTGGAATCAGCCCCAGCATTTT. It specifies CASSQQWNQPQHF.